The sequence of this T cell receptor (beta chain) was determined in a study of prognosis after radiotherapy for stage I lung cancer. TCR beta CDR3 was amplified from genomic DNA by two-round multiplex PCR. Round-one PCR had primers specific to each TRBV and TRBJ gene. MiXCR, applied by TCRdb to the multiplex PCR reads, yields one record per CDR3 protein. The repertoire holds about 16,000 distinct CDR3 sequences, with 30% to 40% as singletons. Study findings and constraints: After stereotactic body radiation therapy, patients with later distant metastases showed lower Shannon entropy. Counts of unique TCR clones fell following stereotactic body radiation therapy, median around 10,000 versus 6,900.

Deletions cut 6 bases from V and 5 bases from J, with 11 bases between. The length of the CDR3 is 13 residues. Germline CDR1 reads MNHNS; CDR2 reads SASEGT. Ten or more counts support this clonotype. Its matching antigen is unknown. The receptor's source is a donor over 45 with non-small cell lung cancer. V is TRBV6-1 and J is TRBJ2-1, with D unclear. The input for sequencing was PBMCs, taken before or after stereotactic body radiation therapy (not recorded which). The CDR3 coding sequence is TGTGCCAGCAGAATCGACCGCAACAATGAGCAGTTCTTC. Translating it yields CASRIDRNNEQFF.